The clone carrying this T cell receptor (beta chain) was counted at least ten times. With a constant-region primer and a V-primer adapter, TCRs were subjected to roughly 20 PCR cycles of amplification. TCRdb fed the reads into MiXCR, producing one record per CDR3 protein. The sample gives approximately 47,000 distinct CDR3 sequences, about an eighth of which show up once; roughly 6.4% is in the top ten. Time point reported: before trial treatment. The donors' regimen was nivolumab, ipilimumab, aspirin, low-dose cyclophosphamide and low-dose radiotherapy. All eligible patients presented with advanced solid tumors that contained no tumor-infiltrating lymphocytes. These data belong to a study of low-dose radiotherapy and immunotherapy resistance in tumors. Trimming cost V 8 bases and J 4 bases; bases outside gene matches: 8. The CDR3 covers 14 residues. Germline V CDR1 and CDR2: MDHEN, SYDVKM.

This chain joins TRBV28 and TRBJ2-7, with 10 bases aligning to TRBD1. This receptor was identified in a female donor with ovarian cancer. The sequencing here drew on PBMCs, taken before treatment. CDR3 sequence (DNA): TGTGCCAGCCAGTGGGACAGGGGATTATACGAGCAGTACTTC. It specifies CASQWDRGLYEQYF.